The present entry profiles one TCR beta chain with its context. What it binds is unknown. Sequencing was performed with immunoSEQ multiplex PCR; in TCRdb, only in-frame clones are kept and a portion is missing. This sample yields 20,000 to 25,000 clones, of which approximately 84% are seen a single time; around 10% belongs to the top ten. This sample was included in a study of somatic mutations in cytotoxic T cells in rheumatoid arthritis. Study background: A subset of V beta antibody-stained T-cell populations was isolated by flow sorting, reaching nearly 100% purity, and this subset included V beta1+ cells that went on to TCRB sequencing.

General study results and limits: Rheumatoid arthritis patients were compared with age-matched healthy controls, and their CD8+ T-cell clonality did not differ significantly. CD8+ clonality rose with age in rheumatoid arthritis patients, unlike in healthy controls.

Germline V gene lookup returns CDR1 SNHLY and CDR2 FYNNEI. V gave up 0 bases and J gave up 7 bases, with 15 bases separating them. The CDR3 spans 16 residues. The receptor comes from an adult with rheumatoid arthritis. The sequenced material came from CD8+ T cells sorted from blood. This rearrangement joins TRBV2 to TRBJ1-4; tentative D call: TRBD1 (6 bases). CDR3: CASSEAEQGWGEKLFF. The CDR3 nucleotides read TGTGCCAGCAGTGAAGCAGAACAGGGCTGGGGTGAAAAACTGTTTTTT. Complete variable domain (other parts from reference TRBV2 and TRBJ1-4): EPEVTQTPSHQVTQMGQEVILRCVPISNHLYFYWYRQILGQKVEFLVSFYNNEISEKSEIFDDQFSVERPDGSNFTLKIRSTKLEDSAMYFCASSEAEQGWGEKLFFGSGTQLSVL.